This T cell receptor (beta chain) is from a study of blood T cell repertoires in COVID-19. In the authors' methods: Estimates of nucleated cell counts were drawn from the amplification of reference gene primers. Using immunoSEQ multiplex PCR, the repertoire was profiled, and TCRdb retains in-frame clones only, with some absent. That table is the source of V, J and clone size, and D and trimming were worked out from the DNA. Among 200,000 to 300,000 clones listed, about 87% were seen once. CDR1 KGHDR and CDR2 SFDVKD come from the germline V gene. The CDR3 consists of 14 residues. Trimming cost V 4 bases and J 4 bases; bases outside gene matches: 6.

The sample was peripheral blood. The V gene is TRBV24-1, the J gene TRBJ2-7, with 7 bases matching TRBD1. The receptor's source is a woman between 40 and 50 years old with acute or convalescent COVID-19. The CDR3 here is CATSETGTVYEQYV. Here the CDR3 DNA reads TGTGCCACCAGTGAAACCGGGACAGTGTACGAGCAGTACGTC.